A single sample gave rise to the 29 T cell receptor beta chains below, sequenced in a study of response to subunit inactivated influenza vaccine. Each CDR3 protein is one row after TCRdb ran MiXCR on the RT-PCR reads. The table records 650,000 to 800,000 distinct CDR3 sequences, approximately 17% of them present only once. Sequencing used PBMCs from blood, obtained 4 to 6 days after vaccination. These receptors all come from a man between 45 and 60 years old who received an inactivated influenza vaccine.

This clonotype came up a few times. The J gene is TRBJ2-7, the V gene TRBV28, with D possibly TRBD1 on 6 matching bases. Trimming stripped 3 bases from V and 3 bases from J, with 9 bases between. The V gene's germline CDR1 is MDHEN and CDR2 SYDVKM. The CDR3 extends over 13 amino acids. The CDR3 nucleotides are TGTGCCAGCAGTTTTAAGGGGGACTACGAGCAGTACTTC. It specifies CASSFKGDYEQYF.

This clonotype was recorded a few times. The J gene is TRBJ2-2, the V gene TRBV7-2; perhaps TRBD1 as D (5 bases). The CDR3 is made up of 15 amino acids. CDR1 is SGHTA, CDR2 FQGNSA, per germline. V was shortened by 4 bases and J by 2 bases, with 11 bases between the two germline ends. Written as DNA, the CDR3 is TGTGCCAGCAGCTCGTCCCAGGGTAACACCGGGGAGCTGTTTTTT. This encodes CASSSSQGNTGELFF.

In its sample, this clonotype was seen a few times. The chain combines TRBV4-1 with TRBJ2-5; 7 nucleotides line up with TRBD2. CDR1 is MGHRA, CDR2 YSYEKL, per germline. The CDR3 runs to 16 residues. After removal of 3 bases from V and 5 bases from J, the junction contained 12 bases not matched to a gene. CDR3 DNA: TGCGCCAGCAGCCACCCACGTGGGAGGGGCTCGGAGACCCAGTACTTC. The encoded protein is CASSHPRGRGSETQYF.

In this sample, this clonotype turned up many times. The V call is TRBV20-1, the J call TRBJ1-2, with D possibly TRBD1 on 6 matching bases. Germline CDR1 reads DFQATT; CDR2 reads SNEGSKA (reference sequence). Trimming took 2 bases from V and 8 from J, leaving 18 bases between them. There are 14 residues in the CDR3. The CDR3 region is CSARSGLQGRGYTF. In nucleotides, the CDR3 is TGCAGTGCTAGATCGGGTCTACAGGGTCGGGGCTACACCTTC.

This clonotype was seen at least ten times. The chain recombines TRBV20-1 with TRBJ2-7; 7 bases line up with TRBD2. Germline assignment: CDR1 DFQATT and CDR2 SNEGSKA (reference sequence). V gave up 5 bases and J gave up 0 bases; unmatched junction bases: 7. The CDR3 consists of 14 residues. The DNA of the CDR3 is TGCAGTGCTTTACTAGCGAGAAGCTCCTACGAGCAGTACTTC. Protein: CSALLARSSYEQYF.

The sample holds many counts of this clonotype. V usage is TRBV20-1 and J usage is TRBJ2-2, with 7 bases fitting TRBD1. After removal of 0 bases from V and 2 bases from J, the junction contained 6 bases not matched to a gene. The CDR3 consists of 16 residues. CDR1 is DFQATT, CDR2 SNEGSKA, per germline (reference sequence). CDR3 loop: CSARDITGDNTGELFF. The CDR3 DNA follows: TGCAGTGCTAGAGATATCACAGGGGACAACACCGGGGAGCTGTTTTTT.

The chain carries TRBV5-1 and TRBJ2-6; D is ambiguous. V was clipped by 4 bases and J by 0 bases, with 8 bases between them. Germline CDR1 SGHRS, CDR2 YFSETQ. This CDR3 region has 15 residues. CDR3 region: CASSTTASGANVLTF. The CDR3 DNA reads TGCGCCAGCAGCACAACAGCCTCTGGGGCCAACGTCCTGACTTTC. Full variable domain (rest looked up from reference TRBV5-1 and TRBJ2-6): KAGVTQTPRYLIKTRGQQVTLSCSPISGHRSVSWYQQTPGQGLQFLFEYFSETQRNKGNFPGRFSGRQFSNSRSEMNVSTLELGDSALYLCASSTTASGANVLTFGAGSRLTVL.

A few counts support this clonotype. J is TRBJ2-4 and V is TRBV28; D remains unclear. The V end was cut by 4 bases, the J end by 4 bases, with 8 bases between. CDR3 length equals 13 residues. Germline V lookup: CDR1 MDHEN, CDR2 SYDVKM. CDR3 residues: CASSSIQKNIQYF. CDR3 nucleotides: TGTGCCAGCAGTTCCATACAGAAAAACATTCAGTACTTC. The full variable domain, its missing parts supplied by reference TRBV28 and TRBJ2-4, is DVKVTQSSRYLVKRTGEKVFLECVQDMDHENMFWYRQDPGLGLRLIYFSYDVKMKEKGDIPEGYSVSREKKERFSLILESASTNQTSMYLCASSSIQKNIQYFGAGTRLSVL.

This clonotype was counted a few times. The chain combines TRBV7-2 with TRBJ2-7, with D possibly TRBD1 on 5 matching bases. CDR1 SGHTA and CDR2 FQGNSA come from the germline V gene. Trimming took off 3 bases at V and 2 bases at J, with 11 bases between the two ends. The CDR3 runs 14 residues. CDR3 sequence: CASSFATAPYEQYF. The CDR3 region has the DNA TGTGCCAGCAGCTTCGCGACAGCTCCCTACGAGCAGTACTTC. The full variable domain, completed using reference TRBV7-2 and TRBJ2-7, is GAGVSQSPSNKVTEKGKDVELRCDPISGHTALYWYRQSLGQGLEFLIYFQGNSAPDKSGLPSDRFSAERTGGSVSTLTIQRTQQEDSAVYLCASSFATAPYEQYFGPGTRLTVT.

The table lists this clonotype with many counts. The V and J genes are TRBV5-1 and TRBJ2-2; 7 nucleotides match TRBD1. CDR3 size: 16 residues. Per germline, CDR1 SGHRS and CDR2 YFSETQ. V was clipped by 4 bases and J by 1 base; unmatched bases: 7. The CDR3 DNA reads TGCGCCAGCAGCATGAAACAGGGGCGGAACACCGGGGAGCTGTTTTTT. Amino acids: CASSMKQGRNTGELFF.

There are a few counts of this clonotype. The chain links TRBV12-3 or TRBV12-4 to TRBJ2-1; D unclear. The germline V and J ends were trimmed by 1 base and 8 bases, with 15 bases remaining between them. CDR3 size: 15 residues. The CDR3 DNA is TGTGCCAGCAGTTTAGAAGGCAGGATTAAGGATGAGCAGTTCTTC. Protein sequence: CASSLEGRIKDEQFF.

The chain is built from TRBV12-3 or TRBV12-4 and TRBJ2-3, with D possibly TRBD2 on 5 matching bases. The CDR3 sequence is 15 residues long. V was pared by 5 bases and J by 2 bases, with 14 bases between. This CDR3 is CASSPTADLTDTQYF. As DNA, the CDR3 is TGTGCCAGCAGTCCTACAGCGGACCTCACAGATACGCAGTATTTT.

This sequence joins TRBV20-1 and TRBJ2-3, with D perhaps being TRBD1 or TRBD2 (5 bases each). This CDR3 has 15 amino acids. The V and J ends lost 1 base and 0 bases respectively, with 11 bases between them. The germline V gene encodes CDR1 DFQATT and CDR2 SNEGSKA (reference sequence). The CDR3 is CSARGGRGSTDTQYF. Here the CDR3 DNA reads TGCAGTGCTAGAGGGGGACGGGGAAGCACAGATACGCAGTATTTT.

V usage is TRBV7-9 and J usage is TRBJ2-5; no clear D. The ends were cut back, 5 bases at V and 0 bases at J, with 13 bases in the middle. The germline V gene has CDR1 SEHNR and CDR2 FQNEAQ (reference sequence). The CDR3 runs 15 residues. The CDR3 DNA follows: TGTGCCAGCAGCCCCTATTTGGGGTACCAAGAGACCCAGTACTTC. This gives the protein CASSPYLGYQETQYF.

V and J are TRBV4-2 and TRBJ2-7, with TRBD1 identical over 9 bases. Germline-derived CDR1 and CDR2 are LGHNA and YNFKEQ. The length of the CDR3 is 14 residues. V lost 7 bases to trimming and J lost 1 base; unmatched junction nucleotides: 5. The CDR3 sequence: CASTPGTGSYEQYF. In nucleotides, the CDR3 is TGTGCCAGCACCCCCGGGACAGGGTCCTACGAGCAGTACTTC.

This clonotype was counted a single time. The chain carries TRBV3-1 and TRBJ2-7, with TRBD2 matching over 11 bases. V lost 3 bases and J lost 0; bases outside the gene matches: 4. CDR3 length: 16 residues. CDR1 is LGHDT and CDR2 is YNNKEL in the germline V gene (reference sequence). The CDR3 nucleotides read TGTGCCAGCAGCCATGACACTAGCGGGGGCTCCTACGAGCAGTACTTC. Translating it yields CASSHDTSGGSYEQYF.

This clonotype showed up many times. The chain has TRBV7-2 and TRBJ1-1; 7 nucleotides match TRBD1. CDR1 SGHTA and CDR2 FQGNSA come from the germline V gene. V dropped 2 bases and J dropped 7; count of bases not matched to a gene: 10. CDR3 length: 15 amino acids. Here the CDR3 DNA reads TGTGCCAGCAGCTTATTCAGCGGACAGGCACTTGAAGCTTTCTTT. This gives the protein CASSLFSGQALEAFF.

This clonotype was detected ten times or more. The V and J genes are TRBV18 and TRBJ2-5; weak D call: TRBD2 (6 bases). CDR3 length equals 18 residues. Trimming left V 0 bases short and J 2 bases short, with 19 bases between. Germline CDR1 reads KGHSH; CDR2 reads LQKENI. This CDR3 reads CASSPPKPGSSRQETQYF. The CDR3, as DNA: TGTGCCAGCTCACCACCGAAGCCCGGGAGCTCTCGACAAGAGACCCAGTACTTC.

The rearrangement links TRBV7-9 to TRBJ2-3; unclear D gene. The germline V gene has CDR1 SEHNR and CDR2 FQNEAQ (reference sequence). The ends were cut back, 7 bases at V and 0 bases at J, with 8 bases in the middle. The CDR3 is 13 amino acids. CDR3 amino acids: CASTQYSTDTQYF. DNA of the CDR3: TGTGCCAGCACCCAATATAGCACAGATACGCAGTATTTT. Filled out from reference TRBV7-9 and TRBJ2-3, the complete variable domain reads DTGVSQNPRHKITKRGQNVTFRCDPISEHNRLYWYRQTLGQGPEFLTYFQNEAQLEKSRLLSDRFSAERPKGSFSTLEIQRTEQGDSAMYLCASTQYSTDTQYFGPGTRLTVL.

J is TRBJ2-7 and V is TRBV6-5; D is ambiguous. Per germline, CDR1 MNHEY and CDR2 SVGAGI. The V end was cut by 0 bases, the J end by 3 bases, with 12 bases between. The CDR3 extends over 15 amino acids. The CDR3 loop is CASSYSLGRIYEQYF. Here the CDR3 DNA reads TGTGCCAGCAGTTACTCCTTGGGTAGGATCTACGAGCAGTACTTC.

V and J are TRBV7-9 and TRBJ2-5, with D perhaps matching TRBD2 (6 bases). The germline CDR1 and CDR2 sequences are SEHNR and FQNEAQ (reference sequence). The V gene lost 3 bases and the J gene lost 5 bases, with 10 bases spanning the gap. The CDR3 has 13 amino acids. The CDR3 loop is CASSFGGWETQYF. As DNA, the CDR3 is TGTGCCAGCAGCTTCGGGGGTTGGGAGACCCAGTACTTC.

This clonotype came up a few times. The chain couples TRBV28 to TRBJ2-1; D is perhaps TRBD1 or TRBD2 (5 bases each). The V gene's germline CDR1 is MDHEN and CDR2 SYDVKM. The CDR3 spans 15 residues. V lost 4 bases, J lost 2 bases, and 12 bases lay in between. CDR3 residues: CASSSRDGAYNEQFF. DNA of the CDR3: TGTGCCAGCAGTTCCCGGGACGGAGCCTACAATGAGCAGTTCTTC.

This clonotype was picked up a small number of times. The chain is built from TRBV5-1 and TRBJ2-1, with a possible D match to TRBD1 (6 bases). This CDR3 is 13 amino acids long. Trimming took 2 bases from V and 6 from J, leaving 9 bases between them. The germline gives CDR1 SGHRS, CDR2 YFSETQ. CDR3 nucleotide sequence: TGCGCCAGCAGCTTAGGGACAACCAATGAGCAGTTCTTC. Amino acids: CASSLGTTNEQFF.

This clonotype has a handful of counts. The V call is TRBV20-1, the J call TRBJ2-7; D tentatively fits TRBD1 or TRBD2 (5 bases each). The CDR3 runs 14 residues. In germline, CDR1 is DFQATT, CDR2 SNEGSKA (reference sequence). The CDR3 DNA reads TGCAGAATTAGCCCGGGACGGGGCTCCTACGAGCAGTACTTC. It yields the protein CRISPGRGSYEQYF.

CDR3 residues: CAISAGGTNTEAFF. Written as DNA, the CDR3 is TGTGCCATCAGTGCAGGGGGGACGAACACTGAAGCTTTCTTT. This chain uses TRBV10-3 with TRBJ1-1; 7 bases line up with TRBD1. V lost 4 bases and J lost 1; bases outside the gene matches: 3. Germline V gene lookup returns CDR1 ENHRY and CDR2 SYGVKD. The CDR3 spans 14 residues.

This clonotype has only a few counts. The chain has TRBV7-9 and TRBJ2-3; D unresolved. The germline CDR1 and CDR2 sequences are SEHNR and FQNEAQ (reference sequence). The CDR3 spans 15 residues. Trimming cost V 5 bases and J 2 bases, with 14 bases left between them. The CDR3 sequence is CASSRVIGSTDTQYF. CDR3 in DNA: TGTGCCAGCAGCAGAGTCATAGGCTCCACAGATACGCAGTATTTT.

This clonotype has at least ten counts. An end of the junction differs from the germline gene, which may be a read error. The chain employs TRBV5-1 and TRBJ2-3; D uncertain. CDR1 is SGHRS, CDR2 YFSETQ, per germline. CDR3 length equals 14 residues. CDR3 loop: CASSLAGRTDTQYF. The DNA for the CDR3 is TGTGCCAGCAGCTTGGCCGGACGCACAGATACGCAGTATTTT.

The chain combines TRBV9 with TRBJ2-1, with D possibly matching TRBD2 (6 bases). Per the germline V gene, CDR1 is SGDLS and CDR2 is YYNGEE. The V end lost 0 bases, the J end lost 10 bases, and 26 bases lay between the germline ends. This CDR3 has 18 residues. CDR3 protein: CASSVGIRGRSAVWEQFF. The DNA of the CDR3 is TGTGCCAGCAGCGTAGGAATACGGGGGAGAAGCGCAGTGTGGGAGCAGTTCTTC.

The chain joins TRBV20-1 to TRBJ1-2; perhaps TRBD1 as D (5 bases). Looked up from germline, CDR1 is DFQATT and CDR2 is SNEGSKA (reference sequence). The CDR3 contains 17 residues. V was trimmed by 0 bases and J by 4 bases, leaving 21 bases between them. The CDR3 region has the DNA TGCAGTGCTAGAGATTGGGCAGGGAGGGACCGGCTCTATGGCTACACCTTC. Its translation: CSARDWAGRDRLYGYTF.